This record looks at one T cell receptor (beta chain) sequence and its context. The data derive from a study of shared clonotypes between healthy human individuals. The protocol was immunoSEQ multiplex PCR, while the TCRdb copy is restricted to in-frame clones and leaves out a portion. The sample consists of some 1 million clones, about 75% of them appearing once. CDR3 length equals 13 residues. V lost 4 bases and J lost 4; bases outside the gene matches: 3. The V gene's germline CDR1 is MNHNS and CDR2 SASEGT. This sequence was found in a man between 18 and 35 years old in good health. The chain links TRBV6-1 to TRBJ1-2, with TRBD1 matching over 7 bases. The sample comprised memory CD4+ T cells sorted from blood. Subset described: CD45RA-negative fraction. This CDR3 is CASSVQGFYGYTF. CDR3 nucleotide sequence: TGTGCCAGCAGTGTACAGGGGTTCTATGGCTACACCTTC.